Listed here is a single T cell receptor beta chain. These data come from a study of T cell changes during pregnancy in multiple sclerosis. Measured with immunoSEQ multiplex PCR; TCRdb has only the in-frame clones, and not every one. The data show approximately 49,000 clones, approximately 92% seen once. The source of this sequence is a female donor in good health, enrolled as a control in a pregnancy study. The material sequenced was CD4+ T cells from peripheral blood mononuclear cells, taken in the second trimester of pregnancy.

The CDR3 loop reads CASSLDGSYGYTF. The CDR3 DNA reads TGTGCCAGCAGTCTCGACGGGTCCTATGGCTACACCTTC. The V call is TRBV5-4, the J call TRBJ1-2; no clear D. Per the germline V gene, CDR1 is SGHNT and CDR2 is YYREEE (reference sequence). Trimming took off 5 bases at V and 4 bases at J, with 12 bases between the two ends. This CDR3 is 13 amino acids long.